This T cell receptor (beta chain) was captured by sequencing in a study of blood T cell repertoires in COVID-19 (TCRdb year 2020). In the study overall: Samples covering the acute and convalescent phases of COVID-19 were provided by collaborators in the United States, Italy and Spain. The samples were drawn from the first 160 participants of the ongoing ImmuneRACE study and from 1,254 subjects provided by 6 global collaborators. Where available, HLA class I and class II types were taken from metadata supplied by the sample provider and were not determined by assay-based typing. The prospective study material was composed of cDNA or gDNA derived from T cells, B-cell-depleted T cells, or PBMCs. The dataset comprised deeply sampled blood TCRbeta repertoires from subjects exposed to, actively infected with, or recovered from COVID-19. A freely available public database, intended as a resource for researchers studying the immune response to SARS-CoV-2, is where the repertoires were released. The sample metadata nearly always contained a de-identified subject ID, COVID-19 status, age in years and sex. What the authors observed across the whole study: The amount of clinical and demographic metadata varied by source and participant and was provided uncurated.

The germline V gene sets CDR1 to MDHEN and CDR2 to SYDVKM. The CDR3 numbers 17 residues from cysteine through phenylalanine. Of the read, only the CDR3 DNA is kept; its 51 bases are in frame from base 1. V and J are truncated by 1 base and 3 bases respectively, leaving an intervening sequence of 16 bases. Points on this clone: Its antigen target is currently unknown. Per-base quality was not reported, and no clone a single base away is much larger than it.

TCRbeta CDR3 regions were amplified from genomic DNA using the immunoSEQ Assay, a bias-controlled multiplex PCR. Turning to the authors' computational methods: Nucleated cell counts per sample were estimated from amplification of reference gene primers within the assay. To quantify the absolute abundance of each unique TCRbeta CDR3 rearrangement, sequence reads were collapsed and filtered. For each sample, productive Simpson clonality was calculated as the square root of Simpson's diversity index over productive rearrangements. TCRdb stores this immuneACCESS table with in-frame sequences only. Part of the clones is absent; in the studies checked, under half of the shortfall reflects unresolved V genes, and no reason is known for the rest. D and trimming were read from the DNA, whereas the V and J calls and clone size are those reported in that table. This sample holds around 270,000 clones; around 89% were observed only once. About 0.8% of the sample comes from the top ten.

Collaborating institutions collected whole blood in K2EDTA tubes following their own protocols. For TCRbeta analysis, collaborator samples were shipped as frozen whole blood, as isolated PBMCs, or as DNA extracted from either sample type. The sequencing sample was made of peripheral blood. Rearrangement joined TRBV28 to TRBJ1-5; TRBD1 might be the D gene, on 6 matching bases. The origin of this receptor is a man aged 25 to 45 with acute or convalescent COVID-19. The CDR3 protein: CASSLLGPGGLNQPQHF. In nucleotide form, the sequence is TGTGCCAGCAGTTTATTAGGTCCGGGGGGCCTCAATCAGCCCCAGCATTTT.